The sequence of this TCR beta chain was determined in a study of blood T cell repertoires in COVID-19. Turning to the study itself: Spain, Italy and the United States supplied samples that represented acute and convalescent COVID-19.

This clone was seen just once. Authors' analysis steps: Researchers report that nucleated cell counts were estimated from reference gene primer amplification. Profiling relied on immunoSEQ multiplex PCR, and the TCRdb table lists in-frame clones only, not all of them. Clonal size and the V and J genes are those of that table, whereas D and trimming came from the DNA. This sample carries tens of thousands of clones, 88% of them seen once, and the ten largest clones take roughly 10%. The CDR3 covers 13 residues. The ends were cut back, 12 bases at V and 5 bases at J, with 16 bases in the middle. The germline V gene encodes CDR1 KGHDR and CDR2 SFDVKD.

The sample consisted of peripheral blood. The TCR originated in an elderly man with acute or convalescent COVID-19. The V gene is TRBV24-1, the J gene TRBJ1-5; no firm D call. The CDR3: CASSIGKDQPQHF. CDR3 DNA sequence: TGTGCCTCCTCAATCGGTAAAGATCAGCCCCAGCATTTT.